This paragraph covers one T cell receptor (beta chain) sequence. This entry belongs to a study of lymphopenia after photon versus proton radiotherapy. TCRdb's table, derived via immunoSEQ multiplex PCR, lists solely in-frame clones and lacks some. The data hold nearly 25,000 clones, with around four fifths observed a single time. The sample was peripheral blood, taken from a patient treated with proton-based radiotherapy. This TCR derives from a woman in her seventies with pancreatic cancer.

Here the CDR3 reads CAWSPGHEQFF. Written as DNA, the CDR3 is TGTGCCTGGAGTCCGGGGCATGAGCAGTTCTTC. The chain uses TRBV30 and TRBJ2-1; D might be TRBD1 or TRBD2, each matching 5 bases. V lost 2 bases, J lost 8 bases, and 7 bases lay in between. CDR1 GTSNPN and CDR2 SVGIG come from the germline V gene (reference sequence). There are 11 residues in the CDR3.